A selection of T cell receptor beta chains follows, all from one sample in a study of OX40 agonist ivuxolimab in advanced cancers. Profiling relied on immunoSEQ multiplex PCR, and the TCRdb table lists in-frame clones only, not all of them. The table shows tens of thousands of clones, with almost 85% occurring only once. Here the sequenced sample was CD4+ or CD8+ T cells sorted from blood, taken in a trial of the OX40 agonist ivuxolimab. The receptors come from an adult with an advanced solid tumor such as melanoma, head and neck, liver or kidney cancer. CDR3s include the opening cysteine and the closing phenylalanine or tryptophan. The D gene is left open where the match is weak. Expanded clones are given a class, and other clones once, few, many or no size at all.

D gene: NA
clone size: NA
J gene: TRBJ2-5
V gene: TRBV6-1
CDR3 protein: CASSGGGGGETQYF
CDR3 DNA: TGTGCCAGCAGTGGCGGGGGAGGGGGAGAGACCCAGTACTTC

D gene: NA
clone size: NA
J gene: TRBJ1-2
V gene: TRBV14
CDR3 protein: CASSPDMDYGYTF
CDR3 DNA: TGTGCCAGCAGCCCTGACATGGACTATGGCTACACCTTC

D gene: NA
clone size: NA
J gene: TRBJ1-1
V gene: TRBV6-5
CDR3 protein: CASSLQMNTEAFF
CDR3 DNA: TGTGCCAGCAGTTTGCAGATGAACACTGAAGCTTTCTTT

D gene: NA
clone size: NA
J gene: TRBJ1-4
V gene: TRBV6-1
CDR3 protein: CASRQYINEKLFF
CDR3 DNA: TGTGCCAGCAGACAGTATATTAATGAAAAACTGTTTTTT

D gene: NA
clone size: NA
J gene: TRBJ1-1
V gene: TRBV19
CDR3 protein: CASIGTYTEAFF
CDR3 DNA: TGTGCCAGCATCGGCACCTACACTGAAGCTTTCTTT

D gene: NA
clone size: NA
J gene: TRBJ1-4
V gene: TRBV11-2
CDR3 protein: CASSRLGTTNEKLFF
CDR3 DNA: TGTGCCAGCAGCCGCCTTGGGACAACTAATGAAAAACTGTTTTTT

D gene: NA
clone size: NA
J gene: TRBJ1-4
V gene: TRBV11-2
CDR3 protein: CASSRHLQTGEKLFF
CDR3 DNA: TGTGCCAGCAGCCGCCATCTTCAGACCGGTGAAAAACTGTTTTTT

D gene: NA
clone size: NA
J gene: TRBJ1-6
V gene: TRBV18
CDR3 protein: CASSPRENSPLHF
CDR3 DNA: TGTGCCAGCTCACCACGGGAGAATTCACCCCTCCACTTT

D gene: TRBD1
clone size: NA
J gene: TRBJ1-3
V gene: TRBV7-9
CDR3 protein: CASSSTGSSGNTIYF
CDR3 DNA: TGTGCCAGCAGCTCGACAGGGAGCTCTGGAAACACCATATATTTT

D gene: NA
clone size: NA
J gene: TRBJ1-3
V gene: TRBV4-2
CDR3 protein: CASSLTVTAQSGNTIYF
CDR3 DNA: TGTGCCAGCAGCCTCACGGTGACAGCACAATCCGGAAACACCATATATTTT

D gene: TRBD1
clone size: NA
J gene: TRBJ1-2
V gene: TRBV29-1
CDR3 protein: CSAGQGGGYGYTF
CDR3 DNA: TGCAGCGCCGGACAGGGCGGCGGCTATGGCTACACCTTC

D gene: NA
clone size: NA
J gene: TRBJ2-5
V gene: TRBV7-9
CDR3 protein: CASSASGGTETQYF
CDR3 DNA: TGTGCCAGCAGCGCCTCGGGCGGGACTGAGACCCAGTACTTC

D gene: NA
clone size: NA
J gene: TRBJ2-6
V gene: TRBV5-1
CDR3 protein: CASSPGSSGANVLTF
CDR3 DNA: TGCGCCAGCAGCCCGGGCAGCTCTGGGGCCAACGTCCTGACTTTC

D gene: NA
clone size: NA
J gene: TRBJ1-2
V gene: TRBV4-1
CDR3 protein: CASSQDGGSNYGYTF
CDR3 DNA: TGCGCCAGCAGCCAAGACGGAGGGAGTAACTATGGCTACACCTTC

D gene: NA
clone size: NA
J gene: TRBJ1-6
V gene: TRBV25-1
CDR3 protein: CASSIRDFSPLHF
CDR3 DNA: TGTGCCAGCAGTATCCGGGACTTCTCACCCCTCCACTTT

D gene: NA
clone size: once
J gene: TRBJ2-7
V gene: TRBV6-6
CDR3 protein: CASGVRYGPYEQYF
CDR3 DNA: TGTGCCAGCGGGGTCAGGTATGGGCCCTACGAGCAGTACTTC

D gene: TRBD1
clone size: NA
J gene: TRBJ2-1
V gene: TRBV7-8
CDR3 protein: CASSSTTGQDYNEQFF
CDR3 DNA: TGTGCCAGCAGCTCGACGACGGGACAGGACTACAATGAGCAGTTCTTC

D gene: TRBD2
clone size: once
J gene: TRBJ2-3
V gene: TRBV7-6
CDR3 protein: CASSLWTSGGVPSDTQYF
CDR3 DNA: TGTGCCAGCAGCTTGTGGACTAGCGGGGGAGTACCCTCAGATACGCAGTATTTT

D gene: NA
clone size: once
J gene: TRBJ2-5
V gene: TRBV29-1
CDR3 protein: CSVEDLSRTNGQYF
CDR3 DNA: TGCAGCGTTGAAGATCTTTCGAGAACGAATGGCCAGTACTTC

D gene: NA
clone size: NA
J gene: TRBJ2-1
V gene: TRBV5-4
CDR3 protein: CASSPDFTGNNEQFF
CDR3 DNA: TGTGCCAGCAGCCCCGATTTCACAGGAAACAATGAGCAGTTCTTC

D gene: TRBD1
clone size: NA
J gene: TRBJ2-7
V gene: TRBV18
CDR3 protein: CASSPTGALYEQYF
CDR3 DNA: TGTGCCAGCTCACCGACAGGGGCCCTCTACGAGCAGTACTTC

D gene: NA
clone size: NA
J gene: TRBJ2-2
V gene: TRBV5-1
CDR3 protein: CASSTNPVGELFF
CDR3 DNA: TGCGCCAGCAGTACCAACCCTGTCGGGGAGCTGTTTTTT

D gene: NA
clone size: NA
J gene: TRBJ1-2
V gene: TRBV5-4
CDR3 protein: CASSLGQFYGYTF
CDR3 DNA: TGTGCCAGCAGCTTGGGCCAGTTCTATGGCTACACCTTC

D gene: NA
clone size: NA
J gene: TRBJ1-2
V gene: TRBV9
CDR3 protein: CASSVVGPNYGYTF
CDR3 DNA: TGTGCCAGCAGCGTAGTAGGACCGAACTATGGCTACACCTTC

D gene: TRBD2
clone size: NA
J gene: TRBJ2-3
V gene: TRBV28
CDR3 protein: CASSSSGGGRDTQYF
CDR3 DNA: TGTGCCAGCAGTTCGAGTGGCGGGGGACGAGATACGCAGTATTTT